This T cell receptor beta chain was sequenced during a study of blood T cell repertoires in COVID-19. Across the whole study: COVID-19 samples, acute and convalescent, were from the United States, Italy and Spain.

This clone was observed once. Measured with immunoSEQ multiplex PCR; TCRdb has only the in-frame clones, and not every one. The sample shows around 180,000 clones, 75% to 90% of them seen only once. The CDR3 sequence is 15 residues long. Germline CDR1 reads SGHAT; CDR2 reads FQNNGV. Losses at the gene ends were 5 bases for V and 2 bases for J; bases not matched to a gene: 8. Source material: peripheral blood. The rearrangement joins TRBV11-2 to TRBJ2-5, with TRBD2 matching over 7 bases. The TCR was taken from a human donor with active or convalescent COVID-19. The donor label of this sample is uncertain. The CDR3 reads CASSVLGGFQETQYF. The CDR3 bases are TGTGCCAGCAGCGTACTCGGGGGGTTTCAAGAGACCCAGTACTTC.